One sample yielded the 10 T cell receptor beta chains listed below, sequenced in a study of early T cells in non-severe SARS-CoV-2 infection. TCRdb re-derived calls from the 5' RACE reads in MiXCR, one entry per CDR3 protein. The sample holds some 32,000 distinct CDR3 sequences, 3% to 4% seen once. Sequenced input: whole blood. These receptors were taken from an adult who was a healthcare worker with PCR-confirmed SARS-CoV-2 infection or an uninfected control (not recorded which).

The table lists this clonotype with many counts. The chain recombines TRBV5-1 with TRBJ2-1; TRBD2 agrees at 13 bases. Germline V CDR1 and CDR2: SGHRS, YFSETQ. After removal of 7 bases from V and 7 bases from J, the junction contained 8 bases not matched to a gene. The CDR3 extends over 15 amino acids. The CDR3, as DNA: TGCGCCAGCGCCCGACTAGCGGGAGGTCGAAATGAGCAGTTCTTC. Protein sequence: CASARLAGGRNEQFF.

This clonotype has at least ten counts. The rearrangement links TRBV7-9 to TRBJ2-3; D ambiguous. The CDR3 runs 14 residues. Germline values: CDR1 SEHNR, CDR2 FQNEAQ (reference sequence). V dropped 4 bases and J dropped 0 bases, with 8 bases sitting between them. Written as DNA, the CDR3 is TGTGCCAGCAGCTACGGGCAGAGCACAGATACGCAGTATTTT. Translating gives CASSYGQSTDTQYF. Filled out from reference TRBV7-9 and TRBJ2-3, the complete variable domain reads DTGVSQNPRHKITKRGQNVTFRCDPISEHNRLYWYRQTLGQGPEFLTYFQNEAQLEKSRLLSDRFSAERPKGSFSTLEIQRTEQGDSAMYLCASSYGQSTDTQYFGPGTRLTVL.

The sample holds many counts of this clonotype. The genes are TRBV24-1 and TRBJ2-2, with TRBD2 matching 9 bases. CDR3 length: 16 amino acids. The V gene end was trimmed by 9 bases and the J gene end by 1 base; junction bases not matched to a gene: 8. Germline assignment: CDR1 KGHDR and CDR2 SFDVKD. The CDR3: CATGRASGVNTGELFF. Written as DNA, the CDR3 is TGTGCCACCGGGAGGGCTAGCGGGGTGAACACCGGGGAGCTGTTTTTT.

Ten or more counts support this clonotype. The rearrangement joins TRBV6-2 or TRBV6-3 to TRBJ2-4, with 7 nucleotides matching TRBD1. With 7 bases clipped from V and 3 bases from J, the junction kept 9 bases outside the gene matches. The CDR3 loop spans 15 amino acids. Germline CDR1 and CDR2: MNHEY and SVGEGT. The CDR3, as DNA: TGTGCCAGCACCGGGACAGATACATTCAAAAACATTCAGTACTTC. Its translation is CASTGTDTFKNIQYF.

The gene calls are TRBV6-5 and TRBJ1-6; D is undetermined. Trimming stripped 5 bases from V and 6 bases from J, with 14 bases between. The CDR3 length is 15 residues. The germline gives CDR1 MNHEY, CDR2 SVGAGI. CDR3 in DNA: TGTGCCAGCAGTCCTATCGACCTTGTTAATTCACCCCTCCACTTT. Residues: CASSPIDLVNSPLHF.

The sample holds many counts of this clonotype. The genes are TRBV5-1 and TRBJ2-3; weak D call: TRBD1 (6 bases). Germline V CDR1 and CDR2: SGHRS, YFSETQ. The V and J ends lost 4 bases and 0 bases respectively, with 9 bases between them. The length of the CDR3 is 14 residues. The CDR3 bases are TGCGCCAGCAGCATAGGGGGTAGCACAGATACGCAGTATTTT. It is translated as CASSIGGSTDTQYF.

This clonotype was detected many times. The rearrangement joins TRBV6-4 to TRBJ1-4, with D possibly TRBD1 on 5 matching bases. Trimming cost V 5 bases and J 7 bases, with 17 bases left between them. Germline CDR1 MRHNA, CDR2 SNTAGT. CDR3 length: 15 residues. The CDR3 DNA reads as TGTGCCAGCAGTTCTGCAGGGATCGGAGGTGAAAAACTGTTTTTT. It encodes CASSSAGIGGEKLFF.

The CDR3 loop reads CASKGGASTDTQYF. Here the CDR3 DNA reads TGTGCCAGCAAGGGGGGGGCTAGCACAGATACGCAGTATTTT. J is TRBJ2-3 and V is TRBV6-6; maybe TRBD2 (7 bases). Trimming took off 7 bases at V and 0 bases at J, with 11 bases between the two ends. The germline V gene encodes CDR1 MNHNY and CDR2 SVGAGI (reference sequence). CDR3 length equals 14 residues.

This clonotype was seen many times. The J gene is TRBJ2-3, the V gene TRBV15; TRBD1 agrees at 7 bases. J was trimmed by 0 bases and V by 5 bases; bases with no gene match: 5. This CDR3 region has 15 residues. In germline, CDR1 is LNHNV, CDR2 YYDKDF (reference sequence). CDR3 loop: CATSPGGTSTDTQYF. CDR3 in DNA: TGTGCCACCAGCCCAGGGGGTACTAGCACAGATACGCAGTATTTT.

This clonotype was recorded at least ten times. The V gene is TRBV7-2, the J gene TRBJ2-1, with D unclear. V was trimmed by 1 base and J by 2 bases, leaving 12 bases between them. Per the germline V gene, CDR1 is SGHTA and CDR2 is FQGNSA. This CDR3 comprises 16 residues. CDR3 sequence reads: CASSLDTLGPYNEQFF. The CDR3 region has the DNA TGTGCCAGCAGCTTAGACACTTTAGGCCCCTACAATGAGCAGTTCTTC.